Described below is a single T cell receptor (beta chain) sequence and its context. Unstimulated PBMCs were sorted into CD3+CD4+ and CD3+CD8+ populations. This sample was included in a study of T cell clones after liver transplantation. Study as a whole: In this trial, immunosuppression withdrawal was attempted within 2 years of liver transplant. Draws occurred before transplant, before withdrawal, and after complete or failed withdrawal.

CDR1 is SGDLS and CDR2 is YYNGEE in the germline V gene. V was pared by 3 bases and J by 9 bases, with 16 bases between. CDR3 length: 15 amino acids. The table came from immunoSEQ multiplex PCR; TCRdb's copy has only in-frame clones and leaves some out. The sample has just over 60,000 clones; over 55% are singletons. This sequence joins TRBV9 and TRBJ1-6; possible D gene TRBD1, 5 bases. The TCR comes from a human donor who received a liver transplant. The material was CD4+ T cells from blood, obtained before liver transplant. CDR3 coding DNA: TGTGCCAGCAGCGATGGAGGGGTATCAGGTTCACCCCTCCACTTT. This codes for CASSDGGVSGSPLHF.